Below, 27 T cell receptor beta chains from the same sample are listed, as sequenced in a study of T cell repertoires in cytomegalovirus infection. TCRdb fed the reads into MiXCR, producing one record per CDR3 protein. The repertoire consists of 130,000 or so distinct CDR3 sequences, with about 6.5% occurring once and the leading ten covering roughly 18%. The material sequenced was PBMCs. Receptor source: a human donor in good health (CMV status not recorded). Some clones in this sample may be carry-over from other donors' samples.

This clonotype was recorded at least ten times. This chain connects TRBV6-2 or TRBV6-3 to TRBJ2-5; the D gene is possibly TRBD1 (6 bases). V lost 7 bases to trimming and J lost 2 bases, with 14 bases between them. The CDR3 totals 14 residues. Germline V gives CDR1 MNHEY, CDR2 SVGEGT. CDR3 sequence reads: CASTPGHAQETQYF. The CDR3 nucleotides are TGTGCCAGCACCCCGGGACACGCACAAGAGACCCAGTACTTC.

This clonotype was seen more than once but under ten times. This chain uses TRBV5-6 with TRBJ2-7; a weak D match, TRBD2 (5 bases). Germline-derived CDR1 and CDR2 are SGHDT and YYEEEE. CDR3 length equals 14 residues. The V and J ends lost 0 bases and 3 bases respectively, with 10 bases between them. The CDR3 reads CASSLDQRIYEQYF. The CDR3 DNA follows: TGTGCCAGCAGCTTGGATCAGCGGATCTACGAGCAGTACTTC.

This clonotype was found once. At one boundary the junction diverges from the germline segment, which might be a read error. The CDR3 DNA follows: TGTGCCATCAGCAGAGCTCCGGGGCCCATGAACACTGAAGCTTTCTTT. This sequence encodes CAISRAPGPMNTEAFF. This chain uses TRBV15 with TRBJ1-1; a possible D gene is TRBD1 (5 bases). CDR1 and CDR2 from the germline V gene are LNHNV and YYDKDF (reference sequence). This CDR3 is 16 amino acids long.

This clonotype was found many times. The chain combines TRBV7-9 with TRBJ2-7; no firm D call. This CDR3 is built from 12 residues. Trimming removed 5 bases from V and 3 bases from J, with 8 bases in between. The germline gives CDR1 SEHNR, CDR2 FQNEAQ (reference sequence). DNA of the CDR3: TGTGCCAGCAGCGCGACTGGCTACGAGCAGTACTTC. Translated: CASSATGYEQYF.

This clonotype was seen ten or more times. The V gene is TRBV7-2, the J gene TRBJ1-2, with D tentatively TRBD1 (6 bases). Looked up from germline, CDR1 is SGHTA and CDR2 is FQGNSA. The CDR3 is 15 residues long. Trimming took off 5 bases at V and 4 bases at J, with 17 bases between the two ends. The CDR3 DNA sequence: TGTGCCAGCAGCACCTCCCCGACAGGAGGCTATGGCTACACCTTC. This translates into CASSTSPTGGYGYTF.

The table lists this clonotype with many counts. The gene calls are TRBV10-2 and TRBJ2-2; TRBD1 matches 8 bases. The germline CDR1 and CDR2 sequences are WSHSY and SAAADI. The CDR3 spans 16 residues. Trimming cost V 3 bases and J 6 bases; bases outside gene matches: 9. For the CDR3, the DNA is TGCGCCAGCAGTGAACCGGACAGGGCGGAAGCCGGGGAGCTGTTTTTT. Encoded protein: CASSEPDRAEAGELFF.

Of note for this clonotype: This could be a read error, since a much larger clone is one nucleotide away. DNA for the CDR3: TGTGCCAGCAGCTTAGCCTCAGTGAGGCCAGAGACCCAGTACTTC. Residues: CASSLASVRPETQYF. This chain connects TRBV7-8 to TRBJ2-5; D uncertain. CDR1 and CDR2 from the germline V gene are SGHVS and FQNEAQ. The CDR3 length is 15 residues. Trimming took 0 bases from V and 4 from J, leaving 12 bases between them.

This clonotype was detected many times. V and J are TRBV24-1 and TRBJ2-1, with TRBD2 identical over 14 bases. Looked up from germline, CDR1 is KGHDR and CDR2 is SFDVKD. The CDR3 runs 18 residues. Trimming at V came to 7 bases and at J to 3 bases, leaving 10 bases not matched to a gene. For the CDR3, the DNA is TGTGCCACCAGCGGTCCCGGGACTAGCGGGGGCGACTACAATGAGCAGTTCTTC. Protein sequence: CATSGPGTSGGDYNEQFF.

The table lists this clonotype with a few counts. CDR3 bases: TGTGCCATCACCGGGACAGAGGCCGGGGAGCTGTTTTTT. Translated: CAITGTEAGELFF. J is TRBJ2-2 and V is TRBV10-3; 7 nucleotides agree with TRBD1. J was trimmed by 6 bases and V by 7 bases; bases with no gene match: 5. Germline V gene lookup returns CDR1 ENHRY and CDR2 SYGVKD. There are 13 residues in the CDR3.

Ten or more counts support this clonotype. This sequence joins TRBV6-4 and TRBJ2-2; 7 nucleotides agree with TRBD2. The CDR3 runs 14 residues. Germline assignment: CDR1 MRHNA and CDR2 SNTAGT. With 5 bases clipped from V and 3 bases from J, the junction kept 3 bases outside the gene matches. The chain's CDR3 is CASSSRGDTGELFF. Written as DNA, the CDR3 is TGTGCCAGCAGTTCTCGGGGGGACACCGGGGAGCTGTTTTTT.

Ten or more counts support this clonotype. V usage is TRBV5-1 and J usage is TRBJ1-1, with D perhaps matching TRBD1 (5 bases). Germline CDR1 reads SGHRS; CDR2 reads YFSETQ. The CDR3 loop spans 16 amino acids. V lost 1 base and J lost 0, with 13 bases in between. CDR3 residues: CASSLSSGRMNTEAFF. The CDR3 region has the DNA TGCGCCAGCAGCTTGAGTTCAGGGCGAATGAACACTGAAGCTTTCTTT.

In its sample, this clonotype was seen many times. The gene calls are TRBV13 and TRBJ2-1, with 11 bases matching TRBD2. CDR3 length: 17 residues. Germline values: CDR1 PRHDT, CDR2 FYEKMQ (reference sequence). The V and J ends lost 5 bases and 2 bases, in that order; junction bases with no gene match: 8. CDR3 protein: CASSPSLAGGPYNEQFF. In DNA form, the CDR3 reads TGTGCCAGCAGCCCCTCCCTAGCGGGGGGACCCTACAATGAGCAGTTCTTC.

This clonotype was counted many times. The chain uses TRBV6-4 and TRBJ2-2, with 7 bases matching TRBD2. Germline CDR1 MRHNA, CDR2 SNTAGT. CDR3 length: 15 amino acids. The V and J ends lost 4 bases and 0 bases, in that order; junction bases with no gene match: 2. The CDR3 region has the DNA TGTGCCAGCAGTGTTCTAGCGGCGAACACCGGGGAGCTGTTTTTT. Its translation: CASSVLAANTGELFF.

This clonotype was observed a few times. The chain employs TRBV24-1 and TRBJ1-3; D is undetermined. The germline V gene has CDR1 KGHDR and CDR2 SFDVKD. The CDR3 contains 19 residues. Trimming cost V 0 bases and J 8 bases, with 25 bases left between them. CDR3 amino acids: CATSDLGPQRAEPSYTIYF. In DNA, the CDR3 is TGTGCCACCAGTGATTTGGGACCCCAGCGCGCAGAGCCTTCCTACACCATATATTTT.

DNA of the CDR3: TGTGCCAGCAGTTTATCGGGGGGGCCTGGAAAACTGTTTTTT. Protein product: CASSLSGGPGKLFF. This chain joins TRBV12-3 or TRBV12-4 and TRBJ1-4; D may be TRBD1 (6 bases). This CDR3 region has 14 residues. Trimming took off 2 bases at V and 10 bases at J, with 14 bases between the two ends.

This clonotype was recorded at least ten times. V is TRBV6-2 or TRBV6-3 and J is TRBJ2-1; TRBD2 matches at 10 bases. CDR1 and CDR2 from the germline V gene are MNHEY and SVGEGT. The CDR3 sequence is 14 residues long. Trimming at V came to 11 bases and at J to 9 bases, leaving 13 bases not matched to a gene. In DNA form, the CDR3 reads TGTGCCGCCCGCCCGGGACTAGCGACGGGTGAGCAGTTCTTC. It specifies CAARPGLATGEQFF.

This clonotype showed up many times. V and J are TRBV5-4 and TRBJ1-4; TRBD1 matches 7 bases. J was trimmed by 3 bases and V by 4 bases; bases with no gene match: 6. CDR1 SGHNT and CDR2 YYREEE come from the germline V gene (reference sequence). The CDR3 covers 15 residues. The CDR3 here is CASSPDREANEKLFF. The CDR3 DNA reads TGTGCCAGCAGCCCCGACAGGGAAGCTAATGAAAAACTGTTTTTT.

In its sample, this clonotype was seen many times. The chain has TRBV7-2 and TRBJ1-1; 7 bases fit TRBD1. Germline CDR1 SGHTA, CDR2 FQGNSA. The J segment lost 7 bases and the V segment lost 6 bases, leaving 11 bases of the junction unmatched. This CDR3 region has 14 residues. The CDR3 nucleotides are TGTGCCAGCAGACGGGACAGCCCAACCCATGAAGCTTTCTTT. Its protein is CASRRDSPTHEAFF.

In regard to this clonotype: This sequence may be a read error, since a much larger clone differs from it by one base. The V gene is TRBV4-2, the J gene TRBJ2-2; 8 positions match TRBD1. The CDR3 spans 15 residues. The germline gives CDR1 LGHNA, CDR2 YNFKEQ. The CDR3 DNA is TGTGCCAGCAGCCAAGGGACAGGGAGGACCGAGGAGCTGTTTTTT. Translated, it gives CASSQGTGRTEELFF.

This clonotype has a count of ten or more. The rearrangement joins TRBV28 to TRBJ2-3; 7 bases map to TRBD1. Germline CDR1 reads MDHEN; CDR2 reads SYDVKM. Unmatched junction bases numbered 6, after V lost 10 bases and J lost 8 bases. The CDR3 has 11 residues. The CDR3 reads CATGTVVTQYF. As DNA, the CDR3 is TGTGCCACCGGGACAGTGGTTACGCAGTATTTT.

This clonotype was seen repeatedly, ten times or more. The J gene is TRBJ1-1, the V gene TRBV7-2, with D possibly matching TRBD1 (5 bases). The CDR3 sequence is 18 residues long. Looked up from germline, CDR1 is SGHTA and CDR2 is FQGNSA. V was trimmed by 1 base and J by 4 bases, leaving 22 bases between them. This chain's CDR3 is CASSLDGGRRIRVTEAFF. The CDR3 DNA follows: TGTGCCAGCAGCTTAGATGGGGGAAGGAGGATTCGGGTCACTGAAGCTTTCTTT.

The chain couples TRBV28 to TRBJ1-3, with no clear D. Trimming left V 3 bases short and J 3 bases short, with 15 bases between. CDR3 length equals 16 residues. Per the germline V gene, CDR1 is MDHEN and CDR2 is SYDVKM. The CDR3 here is CASSFPAPGYGNTIYF. CDR3 DNA sequence: TGTGCCAGCAGTTTCCCCGCGCCGGGCTATGGAAACACCATATATTTT.

This clonotype was picked up many times. J is TRBJ1-1 and V is TRBV20-1; no definite D call. V was clipped by 3 bases and J by 0 bases, with 17 bases between them. CDR1 DFQATT and CDR2 SNEGSKA come from the germline V gene (reference sequence). The length of the CDR3 is 16 residues. The CDR3 DNA reads TGCAGTGCTAGGATTGCGGGCCAGCCGGTGAACACTGAAGCTTTCTTT. Translated: CSARIAGQPVNTEAFF.

V gene TRBV11-3 combines with J gene TRBJ1-2; 9 bases agree with TRBD1. CDR3 size: 15 residues. Trimming at V came to 2 bases and at J to 6 bases, leaving 7 bases not matched to a gene. Germline V lookup: CDR1 SGHNT, CDR2 YENEEA. The CDR3 loop reads CASSLPGQGNDGYTF. As DNA, the CDR3 is TGTGCCAGCAGCTTACCGGGACAGGGAAACGATGGCTACACCTTC.

This clonotype showed up many times. This chain connects TRBV7-2 to TRBJ2-7; TRBD2 matches at 12 bases. Per the germline V gene, CDR1 is SGHTA and CDR2 is FQGNSA. With 5 bases clipped from V and 0 bases from J, the junction kept 5 bases outside the gene matches. The CDR3 is made up of 16 amino acids. CDR3 protein: CASSARLAGASYEQYF. The DNA for the CDR3 is TGTGCCAGCAGCGCCCGACTAGCGGGGGCCTCCTACGAGCAGTACTTC.

This clonotype has ten or more counts. This chain uses TRBV29-1 with TRBJ1-4; D is ambiguous. The CDR3 is 12 amino acids. V was pared by 4 bases and J by 8 bases, with 11 bases between. CDR1 and CDR2 (germline): SQVTM, ANQGSEA. The CDR3 region is CSVGRAGEKLFF. CDR3 bases: TGCAGCGTTGGAAGGGCTGGGGAAAAACTGTTTTTT.

This clonotype was counted between two and nine times. The rearrangement links TRBV12-3 or TRBV12-4 to TRBJ1-5, with D unresolved. The V and J ends lost 8 bases and 0 bases respectively, with 14 bases between them. The CDR3 loop spans 15 amino acids. The DNA of the CDR3 is TGTGCCAGCGGGAGAAACATGCCTAGCAATCAGCCCCAGCATTTT. Protein: CASGRNMPSNQPQHF.